The 7 T cell receptor beta chains in this list originate from one sample, sequenced in a study of Graves' ophthalmopathy and Graves' hyperthyroidism. From RNA, the CDR3 regions of TCR beta chains were amplified and sequenced. First-round RT-PCR employed HTBI primers, with a second-round multiplex PCR after it. Via MiXCR, TCRdb re-called the multiplex PCR reads, giving one row per CDR3 protein. Of around 600,000 distinct CDR3 sequences detected, over 40% appear once; the ten largest clones hold over 2.5%. The sample was peripheral blood. The receptors here all came from an adult man with Graves' ophthalmopathy.

This clonotype turned up a few times. V is TRBV7-8 and J is TRBJ2-3; TRBD1 agrees at 7 bases. CDR3 size: 15 residues. With 5 bases clipped from V and 0 bases from J, the junction kept 5 bases outside the gene matches. Germline V gene lookup returns CDR1 SGHVS and CDR2 FQNEAQ. The CDR3 loop is CASSPYRGSTDTQYF. The CDR3 region has the DNA TGTGCCAGCAGCCCATACAGGGGCAGCACAGATACGCAGTATTTT.

This clonotype was detected ten times or more. This chain links TRBV7-8 with TRBJ2-7; D ambiguous. CDR1 and CDR2 (germline): SGHVS, FQNEAQ. CDR3 length: 11 amino acids. V dropped 8 bases and J dropped 5 bases, with 10 bases sitting between them. CDR3 region: CASGQFDEQYF. The CDR3 bases are TGTGCCAGCGGCCAGTTCGACGAGCAGTACTTC. Full variable domain (missing parts from reference TRBV7-8 and TRBJ2-7): GAGVSQSPRYKVAKRGQDVALRCDPISGHVSLFWYQQALGQGPEFLTYFQNEAQLDKSGLPSDRFFAERPEGSVSTLKIQRTQQEDSAVYLCASGQFDEQYFGPGTRLTVT.

Notes on this clonotype: A read error is possible here, since a much larger clone lies one base away. V is TRBV4-1 and J is TRBJ2-5, with D tentatively TRBD2 (5 bases). The germline V gene encodes CDR1 MGHRA and CDR2 YSYEKL. The CDR3 runs to 14 residues. Trimming pared 3 bases from V and 0 bases from J, leaving 8 bases between. CDR3 amino acids: CASSQDGDQETQYF. The CDR3 DNA sequence: TGCGCCAGCAGCCAGGACGGGGACCAAGAGACCCAGTACTTC.

The rearrangement links TRBV10-3 to TRBJ2-6, with 8 bases identical to TRBD1. Trimming removed 3 bases from V and 4 bases from J; junction bases left unmatched: 11. This CDR3 comprises 18 residues. Per germline, CDR1 ENHRY and CDR2 SYGVKD. The CDR3 loop is CAISDRDRNPAGANVLTF. As DNA, the CDR3 is TGTGCCATCAGTGACCGGGACAGGAATCCTGCCGGGGCCAACGTCCTGACTTTC.

This clonotype was seen ten or more times. V gene TRBV19 combines with J gene TRBJ1-5; 7 bases are shared with TRBD1. The CDR3 is 14 residues long. CDR1 LNHDA and CDR2 SQIVND come from the germline V gene (reference sequence). J gave up 7 bases and V 3 bases, and 6 bases lay outside the gene matches. This CDR3 is CASSIEGAGQPQHF. The CDR3 bases are TGTGCCAGTAGTATTGAGGGGGCTGGGCAGCCCCAGCATTTT.

Of note for this clonotype: A much larger clone lies one base from this, so it may be a read error. The rearrangement joins TRBV5-1 to TRBJ1-4, with 8 bases fitting TRBD1. CDR3 length: 14 amino acids. Germline values: CDR1 SGHRS, CDR2 YFSETQ. CDR3 DNA: TGCGCCAGCAGGATGGGGACAGGCAATGAAAAACTGGTTTTT. As protein: CASRMGTGNEKLVF.

This clonotype was detected once. One base away lies a much larger clone, so this may be a sequencing read error. V and J are TRBV11-1 and TRBJ2-2; 11 bases line up with TRBD2. Looked up from germline, CDR1 is SGHAT and CDR2 is FQDESV (reference sequence). The CDR3 consists of 18 residues. The CDR3 DNA reads TGTGCCAGCAACTTAGACCGCGGGACTAGCGGACACACCGGGGAGCTGTTTTTT. It encodes CASNLDRGTSGHTGELFF.